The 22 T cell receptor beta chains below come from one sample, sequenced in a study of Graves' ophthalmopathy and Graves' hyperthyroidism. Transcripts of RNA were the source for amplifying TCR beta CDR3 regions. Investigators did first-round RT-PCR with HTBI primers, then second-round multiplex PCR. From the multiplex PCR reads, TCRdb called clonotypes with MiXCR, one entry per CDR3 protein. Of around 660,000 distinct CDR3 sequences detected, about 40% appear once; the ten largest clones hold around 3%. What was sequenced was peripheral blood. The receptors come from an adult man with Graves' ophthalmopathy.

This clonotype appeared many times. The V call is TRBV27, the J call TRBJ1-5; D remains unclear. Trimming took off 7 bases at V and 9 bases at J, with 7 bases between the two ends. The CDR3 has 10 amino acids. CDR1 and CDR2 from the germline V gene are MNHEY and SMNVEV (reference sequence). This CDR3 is CASTALPQHF. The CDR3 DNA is TGTGCCAGCACCGCGTTGCCCCAGCATTTT.

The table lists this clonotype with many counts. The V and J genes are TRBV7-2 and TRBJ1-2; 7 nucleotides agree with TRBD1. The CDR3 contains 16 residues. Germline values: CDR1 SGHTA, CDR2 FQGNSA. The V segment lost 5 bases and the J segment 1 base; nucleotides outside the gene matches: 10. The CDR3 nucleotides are TGTGCCAGCAGCCAACAGGGGACAGCCTTTAACTATGGCTACACCTTC. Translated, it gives CASSQQGTAFNYGYTF.

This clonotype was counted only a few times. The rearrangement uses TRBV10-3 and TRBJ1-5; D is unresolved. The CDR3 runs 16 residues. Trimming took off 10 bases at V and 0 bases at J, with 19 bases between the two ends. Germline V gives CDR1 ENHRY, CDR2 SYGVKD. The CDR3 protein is CASIEEQFYSNQPQHF. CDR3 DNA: TGTGCCAGCATCGAGGAGCAGTTCTATAGCAATCAGCCCCAGCATTTT.

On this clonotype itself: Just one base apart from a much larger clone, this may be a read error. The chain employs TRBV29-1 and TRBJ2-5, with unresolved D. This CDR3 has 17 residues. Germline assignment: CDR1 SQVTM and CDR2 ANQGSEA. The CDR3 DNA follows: TGCAGCGTTTTTTTGGCACCAGACCCATTCATCCAAGAGGCCCAGTACTTC. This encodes CSVFLAPDPFIQEAQYF.

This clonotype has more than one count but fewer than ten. The CDR3 region is CASASGTGSTYEQYF. The CDR3 DNA is TGTGCCAGCGCATCCGGGACAGGGTCCACCTACGAGCAGTACTTC. V gene TRBV5-8 combines with J gene TRBJ2-7, with 9 bases fitting TRBD1. Looked up from germline, CDR1 is SGHTS and CDR2 is YDEGEE. The ends lost 7 bases at V and 2 bases at J; junction bases unmatched: 10. The CDR3 has 15 residues.

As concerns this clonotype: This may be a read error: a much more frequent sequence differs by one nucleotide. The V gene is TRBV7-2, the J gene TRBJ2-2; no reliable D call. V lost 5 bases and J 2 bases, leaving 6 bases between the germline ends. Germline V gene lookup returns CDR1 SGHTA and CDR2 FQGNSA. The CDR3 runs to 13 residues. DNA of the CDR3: TGTGCCAGCAGCCAATACAACACCGGGGAGCTGTTTTTT. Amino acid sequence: CASSQYNTGELFF.

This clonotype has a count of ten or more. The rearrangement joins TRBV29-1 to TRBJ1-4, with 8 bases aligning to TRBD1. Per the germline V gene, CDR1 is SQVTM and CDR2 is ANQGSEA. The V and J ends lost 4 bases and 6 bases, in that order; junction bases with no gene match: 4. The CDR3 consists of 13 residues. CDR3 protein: CSVAVQGDEKLFF. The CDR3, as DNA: TGCAGCGTTGCGGTACAGGGGGATGAAAAACTGTTTTTT.

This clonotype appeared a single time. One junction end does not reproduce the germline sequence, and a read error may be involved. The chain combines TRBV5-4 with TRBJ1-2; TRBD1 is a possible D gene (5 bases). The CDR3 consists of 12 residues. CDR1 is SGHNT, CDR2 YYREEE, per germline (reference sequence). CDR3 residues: CASSSADSGHTF. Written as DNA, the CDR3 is TGTGCCAGCAGCTCGGCAGACAGTGGCCACACCTTC.

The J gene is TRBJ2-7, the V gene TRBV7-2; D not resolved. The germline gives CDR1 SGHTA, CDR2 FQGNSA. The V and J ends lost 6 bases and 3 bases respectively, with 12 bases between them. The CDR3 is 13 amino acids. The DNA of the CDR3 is TGTGCCAGCAGGGCCAAGGGTCACTACGAGCAGTACTTC. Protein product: CASRAKGHYEQYF. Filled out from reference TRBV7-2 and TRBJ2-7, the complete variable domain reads GAGVSQSPSNKVTEKGKDVELRCDPISGHTALYWYRQSLGQGLEFLIYFQGNSAPDKSGLPSDRFSAERTGGSVSTLTIQRTQQEDSAVYLCASRAKGHYEQYFGPGTRLTVT.

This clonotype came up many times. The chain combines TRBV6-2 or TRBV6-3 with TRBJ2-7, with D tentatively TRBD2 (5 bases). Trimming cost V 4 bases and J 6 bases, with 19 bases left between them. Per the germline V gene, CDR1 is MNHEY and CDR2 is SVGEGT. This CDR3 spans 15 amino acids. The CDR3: CASSSGSAPAGEQYF. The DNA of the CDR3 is TGTGCCAGCAGTTCCGGATCGGCACCGGCGGGCGAGCAGTACTTC.

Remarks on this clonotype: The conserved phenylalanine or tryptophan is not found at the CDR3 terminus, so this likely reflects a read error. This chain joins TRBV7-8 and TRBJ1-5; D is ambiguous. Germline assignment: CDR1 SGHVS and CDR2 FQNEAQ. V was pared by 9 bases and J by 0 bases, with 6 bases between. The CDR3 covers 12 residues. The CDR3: CASRSSNQPQHL. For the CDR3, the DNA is TGTGCCAGTAGGAGTAGCAATCAGCCCCAGCATCTT.

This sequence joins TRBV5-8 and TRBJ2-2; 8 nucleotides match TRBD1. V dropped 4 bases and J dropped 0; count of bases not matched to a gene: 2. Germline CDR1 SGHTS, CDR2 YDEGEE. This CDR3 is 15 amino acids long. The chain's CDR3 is CASSRGQANTGELFF. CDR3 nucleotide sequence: TGTGCCAGCAGCAGGGGACAGGCGAACACCGGGGAGCTGTTTTTT.

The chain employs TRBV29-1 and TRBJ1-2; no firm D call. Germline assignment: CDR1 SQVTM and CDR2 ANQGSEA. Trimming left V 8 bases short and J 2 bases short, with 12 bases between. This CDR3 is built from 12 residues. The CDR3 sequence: CSIQVGNYGYTF. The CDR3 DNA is TGCAGCATTCAGGTGGGAAACTATGGCTACACCTTC.

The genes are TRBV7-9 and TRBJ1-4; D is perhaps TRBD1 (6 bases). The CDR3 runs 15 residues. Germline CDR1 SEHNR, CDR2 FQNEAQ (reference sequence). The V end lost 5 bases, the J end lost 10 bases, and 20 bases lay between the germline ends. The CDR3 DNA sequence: TGTGCCAGCAGCACGAGAGGGGACAACTCTGGAAAACTGTTTTTT. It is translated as CASSTRGDNSGKLFF.

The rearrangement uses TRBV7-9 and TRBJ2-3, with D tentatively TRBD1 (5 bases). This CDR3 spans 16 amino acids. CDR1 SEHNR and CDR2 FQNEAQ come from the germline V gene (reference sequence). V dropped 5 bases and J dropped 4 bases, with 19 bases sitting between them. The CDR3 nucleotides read TGTGCCAGCAGCCCTCCGCTGGGGCTTCCGCCAGATACGCAGTATTTT. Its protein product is CASSPPLGLPPDTQYF.

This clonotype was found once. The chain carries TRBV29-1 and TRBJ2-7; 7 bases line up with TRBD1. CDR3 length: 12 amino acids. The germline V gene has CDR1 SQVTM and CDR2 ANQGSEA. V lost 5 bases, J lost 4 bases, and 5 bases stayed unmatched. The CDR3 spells CSVTTGLYEQYF. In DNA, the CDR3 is TGCAGCGTTACGACAGGGCTATACGAGCAGTACTTC.

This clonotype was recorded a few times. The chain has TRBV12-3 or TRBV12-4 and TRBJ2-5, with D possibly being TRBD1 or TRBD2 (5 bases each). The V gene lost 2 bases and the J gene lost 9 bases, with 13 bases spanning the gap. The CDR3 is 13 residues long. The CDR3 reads CASSLQTGQSQYF. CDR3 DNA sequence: TGTGCCAGCAGTTTACAAACGGGGCAGTCCCAGTACTTC.

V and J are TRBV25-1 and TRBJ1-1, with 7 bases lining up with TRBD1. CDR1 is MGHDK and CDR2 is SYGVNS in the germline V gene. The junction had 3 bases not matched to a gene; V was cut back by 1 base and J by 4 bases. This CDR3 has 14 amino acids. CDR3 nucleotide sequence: TGTGCCAGCAGTGAATCAAACAGGGGCACTGAAGCTTTCTTT. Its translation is CASSESNRGTEAFF. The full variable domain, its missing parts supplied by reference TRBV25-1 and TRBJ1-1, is EADIYQTPRYLVIGTGKKITLECSQTMGHDKMYWYQQDPGMELHLIHYSYGVNSTEKGDLSSESTVSRIRTEHFPLTLESARPSHTSQYLCASSESNRGTEAFFGQGTRLTVV.

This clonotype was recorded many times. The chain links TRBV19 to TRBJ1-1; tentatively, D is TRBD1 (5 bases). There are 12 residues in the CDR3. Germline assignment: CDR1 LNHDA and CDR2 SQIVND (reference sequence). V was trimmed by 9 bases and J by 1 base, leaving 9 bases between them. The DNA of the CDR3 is TGTGCCAGACCCGACAGGAACACTGAAGCTTTCTTT. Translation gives CARPDRNTEAFF.

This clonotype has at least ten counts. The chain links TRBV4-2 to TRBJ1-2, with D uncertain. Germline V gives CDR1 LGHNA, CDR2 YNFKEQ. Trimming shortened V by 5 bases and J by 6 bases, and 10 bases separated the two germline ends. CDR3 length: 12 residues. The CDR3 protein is CASSVGGDGYTF. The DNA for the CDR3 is TGTGCCAGCAGCGTGGGTGGAGATGGCTACACCTTC.

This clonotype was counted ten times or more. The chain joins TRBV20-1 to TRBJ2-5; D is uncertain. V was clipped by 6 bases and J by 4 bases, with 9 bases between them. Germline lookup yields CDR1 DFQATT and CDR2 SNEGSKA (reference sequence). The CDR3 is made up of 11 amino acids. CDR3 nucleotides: TGCAGTGCCCCGCGTGGAGAGACCCAGTACTTC. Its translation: CSAPRGETQYF.

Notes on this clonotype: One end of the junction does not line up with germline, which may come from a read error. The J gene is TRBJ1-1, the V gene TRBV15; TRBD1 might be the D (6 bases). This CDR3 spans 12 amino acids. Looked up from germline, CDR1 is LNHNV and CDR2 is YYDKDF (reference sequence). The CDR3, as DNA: TGTGCCAGCAGATGGGGGGACACTGAAACTTTCTTT. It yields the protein CASRWGDTETFF.